This T cell receptor beta chain was captured in a study of T cell responses to AZD1222 COVID-19 vaccine. V shed 4 bases and J shed 7 bases, with 5 bases lying between them. CDR3 length equals 11 residues. Germline values: CDR1 MNHEY, CDR2 SVGAGI. Libraries were prepared by immunoSEQ multiplex PCR; TCRdb keeps only in-frame clonotypes and omits some of them. The table lists roughly 100,000 clones, roughly 90% of them singletons. This chain uses TRBV6-5 with TRBJ2-1; D remains ambiguous. Sequencing used peripheral blood, obtained on day 0 of AZD1222 vaccination. The TCR was taken from an adult in good health. The CDR3 spells CASSFGNEQFF. In DNA, the CDR3 is TGTGCCAGCAGTTTTGGGAATGAGCAGTTCTTC.